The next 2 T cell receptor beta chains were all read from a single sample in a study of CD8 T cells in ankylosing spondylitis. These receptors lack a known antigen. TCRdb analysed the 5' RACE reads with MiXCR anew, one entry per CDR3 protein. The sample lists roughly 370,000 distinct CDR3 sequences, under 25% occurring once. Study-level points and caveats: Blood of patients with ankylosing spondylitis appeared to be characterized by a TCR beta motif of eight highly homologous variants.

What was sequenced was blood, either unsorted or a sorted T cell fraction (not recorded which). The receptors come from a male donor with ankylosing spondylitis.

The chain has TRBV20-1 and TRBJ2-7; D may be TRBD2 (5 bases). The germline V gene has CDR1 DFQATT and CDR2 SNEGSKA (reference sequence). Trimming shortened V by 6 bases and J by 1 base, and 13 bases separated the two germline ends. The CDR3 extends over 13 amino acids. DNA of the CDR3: TGCAGTGCGCCTGGTCGGGGTTCCTACGAGCAGTACTTC. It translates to CSAPGRGSYEQYF.

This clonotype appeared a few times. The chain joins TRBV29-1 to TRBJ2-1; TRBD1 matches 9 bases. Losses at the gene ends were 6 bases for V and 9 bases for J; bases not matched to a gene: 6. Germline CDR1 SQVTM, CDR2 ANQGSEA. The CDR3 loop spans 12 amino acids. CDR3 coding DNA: TGCAGCGTGATACAGGGGGCTGCTGAGCAGTTCTTC. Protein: CSVIQGAAEQFF.